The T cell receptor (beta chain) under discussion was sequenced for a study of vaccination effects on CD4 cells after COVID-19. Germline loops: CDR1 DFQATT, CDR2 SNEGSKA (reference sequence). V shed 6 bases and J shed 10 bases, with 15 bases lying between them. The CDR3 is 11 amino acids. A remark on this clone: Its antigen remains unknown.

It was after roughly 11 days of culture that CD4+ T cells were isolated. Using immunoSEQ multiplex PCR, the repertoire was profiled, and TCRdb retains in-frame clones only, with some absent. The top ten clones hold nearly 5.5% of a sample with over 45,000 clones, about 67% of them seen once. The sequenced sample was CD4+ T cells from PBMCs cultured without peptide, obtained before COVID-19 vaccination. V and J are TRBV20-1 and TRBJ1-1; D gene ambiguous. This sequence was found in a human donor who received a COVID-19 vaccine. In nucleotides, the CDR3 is TGCAGTGCAACGGCGGGGTTCGGAGCTTTCTTT. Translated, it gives CSATAGFGAFF.